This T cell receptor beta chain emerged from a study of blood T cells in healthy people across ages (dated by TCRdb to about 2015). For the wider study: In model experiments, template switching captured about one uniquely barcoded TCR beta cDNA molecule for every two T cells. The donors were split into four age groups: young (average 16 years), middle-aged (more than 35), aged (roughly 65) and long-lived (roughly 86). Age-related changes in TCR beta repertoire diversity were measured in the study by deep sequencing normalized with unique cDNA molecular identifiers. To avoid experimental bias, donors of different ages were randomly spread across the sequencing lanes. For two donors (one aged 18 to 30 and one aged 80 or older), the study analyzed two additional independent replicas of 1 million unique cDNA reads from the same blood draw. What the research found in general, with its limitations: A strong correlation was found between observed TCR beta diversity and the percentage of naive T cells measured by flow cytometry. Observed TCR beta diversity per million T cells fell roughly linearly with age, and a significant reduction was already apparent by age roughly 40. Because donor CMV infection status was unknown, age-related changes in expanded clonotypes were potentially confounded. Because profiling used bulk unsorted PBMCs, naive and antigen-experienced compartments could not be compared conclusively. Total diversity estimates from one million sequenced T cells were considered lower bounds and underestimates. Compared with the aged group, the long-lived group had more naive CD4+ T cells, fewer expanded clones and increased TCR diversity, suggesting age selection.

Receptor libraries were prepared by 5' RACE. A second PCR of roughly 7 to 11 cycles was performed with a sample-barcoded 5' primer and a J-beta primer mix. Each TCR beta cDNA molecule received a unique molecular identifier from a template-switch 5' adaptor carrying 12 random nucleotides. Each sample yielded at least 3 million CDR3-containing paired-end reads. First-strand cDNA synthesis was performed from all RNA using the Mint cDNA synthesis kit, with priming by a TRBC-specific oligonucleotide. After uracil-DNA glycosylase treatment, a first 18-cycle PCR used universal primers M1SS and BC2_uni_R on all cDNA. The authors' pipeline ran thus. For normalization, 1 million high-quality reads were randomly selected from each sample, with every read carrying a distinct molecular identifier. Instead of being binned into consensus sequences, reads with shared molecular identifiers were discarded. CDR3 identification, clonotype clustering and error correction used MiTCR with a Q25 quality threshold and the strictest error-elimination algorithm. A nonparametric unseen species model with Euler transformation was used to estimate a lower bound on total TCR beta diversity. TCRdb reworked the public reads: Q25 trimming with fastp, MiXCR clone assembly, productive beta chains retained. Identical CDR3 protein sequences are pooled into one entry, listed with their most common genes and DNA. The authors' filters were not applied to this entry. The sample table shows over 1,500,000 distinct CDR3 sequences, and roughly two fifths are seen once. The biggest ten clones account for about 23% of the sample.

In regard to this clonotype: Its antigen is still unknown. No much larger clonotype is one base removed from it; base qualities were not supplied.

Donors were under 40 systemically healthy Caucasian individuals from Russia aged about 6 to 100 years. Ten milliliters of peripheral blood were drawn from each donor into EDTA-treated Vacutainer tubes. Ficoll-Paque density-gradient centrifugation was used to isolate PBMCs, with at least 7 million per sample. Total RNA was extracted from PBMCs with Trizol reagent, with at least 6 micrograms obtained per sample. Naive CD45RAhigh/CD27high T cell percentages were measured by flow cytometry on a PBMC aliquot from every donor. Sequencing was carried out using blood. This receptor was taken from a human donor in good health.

The CDR3 corresponds to CASQDGFNAEAFF. The DNA sequence reads TGCGCCAGCCAAGACGGATTTAACGCTGAAGCTTTCTTT. The chain is made from TRBV5-1 and TRBJ1-1, with no reliable assignment of the D segment. The CDR3, from cysteine to phenylalanine, totals 13 residues. The CDR3 DNA has 39 bases and is translated from base 1. CDR1 SGHRS and CDR2 YFSETQ were looked up in the germline V gene. V loses 7 bases of germline sequence and J loses 6 bases, and the interval between the two ends is 16 bases.